This T cell receptor (beta chain) was recorded in a study of cytomegalovirus exposure and HLA in healthy donors. Turning to the study itself: Researchers found that more than 70% of about 400 genotyped donors fell within the Caucasian-associated ancestry cluster. Study observations and caveats: Approximately 160 TCR beta chains were listed as cytomegalovirus-associated. V- and J-gene trimming in TCR beta was tied to a missense DCLRE1C variant by an analysis performed later.

As to this clone: The antigen is unknown.

Use of 60 Vbeta and 13 Jbeta primers characterized the PCR. Using immunoSEQ multiplex PCR, the repertoire was profiled, and TCRdb retains in-frame clones only, with some absent. Of under 200,000 clones in the sample, 81% are singletons; the top ten hold approximately 3.8%. The J segment lost 4 bases and the V segment lost 6 bases, leaving 7 bases of the junction unmatched. The CDR3 is 15 amino acids. CDR1 and CDR2 from the germline V gene are MNHEY and SVGAGI. The TCR originated in a man aged 50 to 60 in good health and CMV-seronegative. V gene TRBV6-5 combines with J gene TRBJ2-1, with TRBD2 matching 9 bases. The sequenced sample consisted of PBMCs. Written as DNA, the CDR3 is TGTGCCAGCAGCAGCTTAGCGGGGGCTTACAATGAGCAGTTCTTC. Amino acid sequence: CASSSLAGAYNEQFF.